One and the same sample provided the 23 T cell receptor beta chains below, sequenced in a study of molecular identifiers for immune sequencing clone quantification. TCRdb re-called the PCR reads through MiXCR, storing one row per CDR3 protein. The sample shows a few hundred thousand distinct CDR3 sequences, roughly a quarter of them seen only once. The sequencing input was naive CD8+ T cells from blood, with Jurkat cell RNA spiked in. As to subset: FACS-sorted CD8+CD4-CCR7+CD45RA+ naive T cells. These receptors all stem from a human donor in good health. Some libraries in this study had Jurkat cell RNA spiked in.

A few counts support this clonotype. J is TRBJ2-2 and V is TRBV19; 7 bases line up with TRBD1. The length of the CDR3 is 16 residues. Germline loops: CDR1 LNHDA, CDR2 SQIVND (reference sequence). The V segment lost 5 bases and the J segment 4 bases; nucleotides outside the gene matches: 10. For the CDR3, the DNA is TGTGCCAGTAGTCCCAGACAGGGTTACGCCACCGGGGAGCTGTTTTTT. It codes for CASSPRQGYATGELFF. The full variable domain, completed using reference TRBV19 and TRBJ2-2, is DGGITQSPKYLFRKEGQNVTLSCEQNLNHDAMYWYRQDPGQGLRLIYYSQIVNDFQKGDIAEGYSVSREKKESFPLTVTSAQKNPTAFYLCASSPRQGYATGELFFGEGSRLTVL.

The table lists this clonotype with many counts. One end of the junction does not line up with germline, which may come from a read error. The chain links TRBV27 to TRBJ2-7; D remains unclear. This CDR3 contains 13 residues. Germline loops: CDR1 MNHEY, CDR2 SMNVEV (reference sequence). For the CDR3, the DNA is TGCGCCAGCAGCTTTAGTTCTGGGTACGAGCAGTACTTC. Translated: CASSFSSGYEQYF.

V and J are TRBV27 and TRBJ2-1; D gene uncertain. Germline CDR1 and CDR2: MNHEY and SMNVEV (reference sequence). The germline V and J ends were trimmed by 5 bases and 3 bases, with 8 bases remaining between them. CDR3 size: 13 residues. The CDR3 protein is CASSDDGYNEQFF. The CDR3 DNA follows: TGTGCCAGCAGTGATGACGGCTACAATGAGCAGTTCTTC.

A word on this clonotype: A much bigger clone sits one base away, suggesting this may be a read error. The rearrangement links TRBV7-9 to TRBJ2-5, with D hard to call. Trimming left V 1 base short and J 7 bases short, with 13 bases between. This CDR3 spans 14 amino acids. Germline CDR1 and CDR2: SEHNR and FQNEAQ (reference sequence). This CDR3 reads CASSLGVGYGTQYF. DNA of the CDR3: TGTGCCAGCAGCTTAGGAGTCGGATATGGGACCCAGTACTTC. The entire variable domain, with the rest obtained from reference TRBV7-9 and TRBJ2-5, is as follows: DTGVSQNPRHKITKRGQNVTFRCDPISEHNRLYWYRQTLGQGPEFLTYFQNEAQLEKSRLLSDRFSAERPKGSFSTLEIQRTEQGDSAMYLCASSLGVGYGTQYFGPGTRLLVL.

The chain has TRBV7-9 and TRBJ1-1, with 8 bases aligning to TRBD1. The CDR3 contains 14 residues. Germline CDR1 is SEHNR and CDR2 is FQNEAQ (reference sequence). The J segment lost 5 bases and the V segment lost 6 bases, leaving 8 bases of the junction unmatched. The DNA of the CDR3 is TGTGCCAGCAGTTCGACAGGGGAATGGACTGAAGCTTTCTTT. This sequence encodes CASSSTGEWTEAFF.

In its sample, this clonotype was seen many times. V and J are TRBV27 and TRBJ2-5; 7 nucleotides align to TRBD1. The CDR3 spans 15 residues. Trimming took 6 bases from V and 1 from J; bases not matched to a gene: 8. Germline V gene sequence: CDR1 MNHEY, CDR2 SMNVEV (reference sequence). The CDR3 sequence: CASSPGTAGQETQYF. DNA for the CDR3: TGTGCCAGCAGCCCCGGGACAGCTGGCCAAGAGACCCAGTACTTC.

Comment on this clonotype: A junction end diverges from the germline sequence, so it may reflect a read error. The J gene is TRBJ1-5, the V gene TRBV4-3, with TRBD1 matching 11 bases. From germline, CDR1 is LGHNA and CDR2 YSLEER. This CDR3 region has 16 residues. As DNA, the CDR3 is TGCGCCAGCAGCCAAGATGGGACAGGGGGGACTCAGCCCCGGCATTTT. It encodes CASSQDGTGGTQPRHF.

The rearrangement links TRBV28 to TRBJ2-3; D is undetermined. With 3 bases removed from V and 8 bases from J, the gap between germline ends came to 12 bases. The V gene's germline CDR1 is MDHEN and CDR2 SYDVKM. The CDR3 consists of 13 residues. CDR3 region: CASSLASAVTQYF. The CDR3 bases are TGTGCCAGCAGTTTGGCGTCCGCCGTTACGCAGTATTTT. Filled out from reference TRBV28 and TRBJ2-3, the complete variable domain reads DVKVTQSSRYLVKRTGEKVFLECVQDMDHENMFWYRQDPGLGLRLIYFSYDVKMKEKGDIPEGYSVSREKKERFSLILESASTNQTSMYLCASSLASAVTQYFGPGTRLTVL.

This clonotype was observed a few times. The chain links TRBV4-2 to TRBJ2-5; no definite D call. The CDR3 has 16 residues. Trimming removed 1 base at V and 3 bases at J, with 15 bases between. Per germline, CDR1 LGHNA and CDR2 YNFKEQ. CDR3 sequence (DNA): TGTGCCAGCAGCCAAGTACCCCTTACAACGAAAGAGACCCAGTACTTC. It encodes CASSQVPLTTKETQYF.

This chain uses TRBV29-1 with TRBJ2-7; D is possibly TRBD1 (5 bases). The CDR3 has 14 residues. V lost 7 bases, J lost 2 bases, and 18 bases lay in between. Germline V gene data show CDR1 as SQVTM and CDR2 as ANQGSEA. CDR3 loop: CSAAPADSTYEQYF. The CDR3 DNA follows: TGCAGCGCCGCCCCCGCCGACAGCACCTACGAGCAGTACTTC.

This clonotype was recorded many times. J is TRBJ1-5 and V is TRBV12-3 or TRBV12-4; unclear D gene. Trimming pared 5 bases from V and 0 bases from J, leaving 2 bases between. The CDR3 extends over 12 amino acids. The chain's CDR3 is CASSDSNQPQHF. The CDR3 DNA follows: TGTGCCAGCAGTGATAGCAATCAGCCCCAGCATTTT.

This clonotype has at least ten counts. This CDR3 reads CAWTPSSALHYGYTF. The DNA for the CDR3 is TGTGCCTGGACCCCTTCGTCAGCGTTACACTATGGCTACACCTTC. The chain recombines TRBV30 with TRBJ1-2; D is undetermined. Trimming removed 4 bases at V and 3 bases at J, with 18 bases between. Per germline, CDR1 GTSNPN and CDR2 SVGIG (reference sequence). CDR3 size: 15 residues. Together with reference TRBV30 and TRBJ1-2, the CDR3 gives the full variable domain: SQTIHQWPATLVQPVGSPLSLECTVEGTSNPNLYWYRQAAGRGLQLLFYSVGIGQISSEVPQNLSASRPQDRQFILSSKKLLLSDSGFYLCAWTPSSALHYGYTFGSGTRLTVV.

Ten or more counts support this clonotype. V usage is TRBV19 and J usage is TRBJ1-1, with D perhaps matching TRBD1 (6 bases). The CDR3 is 13 amino acids. V was pared by 4 bases and J by 2 bases, with 8 bases between. Per germline, CDR1 LNHDA and CDR2 SQIVND (reference sequence). CDR3 bases: TGTGCCAGTAGTACCGGGACAAACACTGAAGCTTTCTTT. It specifies CASSTGTNTEAFF.

This clonotype was counted at least ten times. The rearrangement links TRBV23-1 to TRBJ2-4, with D perhaps matching TRBD1 (5 bases). TRBV23-1 is flagged as an ORF with uncertain function. With 3 bases removed from V and 6 bases from J, the gap between germline ends came to 24 bases. The CDR3 has 18 amino acids. The CDR3 spells CASSHATRLAGPANIQYF. In DNA form, the CDR3 reads TGCGCCAGCAGTCACGCAACCCGGTTAGCAGGGCCTGCAAACATTCAGTACTTC.

This clonotype appeared a single time. The conserved closing phenylalanine or tryptophan is absent in this CDR3, likely reflecting a read error. The chain carries TRBV6-5 and TRBJ2-1; TRBD2 matches at 11 bases. CDR1 is MNHEY and CDR2 is SVGAGI in the germline V gene. This CDR3 has 15 residues. V gave up 2 bases and J gave up 7 bases; unmatched junction bases: 4. CDR3 protein: CASSYALAGENEQFL. The CDR3 DNA sequence: TGTGCCAGCAGTTACGCACTAGCGGGAGAGAATGAGCAGTTCCTC.

In its sample, this clonotype was seen a few times. A much larger clone is a single base away; this may be a read error. The chain links TRBV12-3 or TRBV12-4 to TRBJ1-4; D possibly corresponds to TRBD1 (5 bases). The CDR3 runs to 13 residues. The chain's CDR3 is CASRDTSDDKLFF. CDR3 DNA sequence: TGTGCCAGCAGGGACACTTCAGATGATAAACTGTTTTTT.

A few counts support this clonotype. This chain joins TRBV4-3 and TRBJ2-3; D remains unclear. This CDR3 contains 14 residues. V was cut by 3 bases and J by 0 bases, with 7 bases left in between. Germline CDR1 LGHNA, CDR2 YSLEER. CDR3 in amino acids: CASSQASSTDTQYF. The CDR3 DNA reads as TGCGCCAGCAGCCAGGCGAGCAGCACAGATACGCAGTATTTT.

This clonotype has at least ten counts. The J gene is TRBJ2-1, the V gene TRBV5-1; tentative D call: TRBD2 (5 bases). CDR1 and CDR2 from the germline V gene are SGHRS and YFSETQ. CDR3 size: 14 residues. Trimming cost V 4 bases and J 2 bases, with 10 bases left between them. This CDR3 is CASSISGTYNEQFF. The CDR3 DNA reads TGCGCCAGCAGCATTTCCGGGACCTACAATGAGCAGTTCTTC.

This clonotype has a count of ten or more. For the CDR3, the DNA is TGTGCCAGTAGTATAGGAAGCGGGCGATCCTACGAGCAGTACTTC. Its translation: CASSIGSGRSYEQYF. J is TRBJ2-7 and V is TRBV19; D might be TRBD2 (6 bases). Trimming left V 1 base short and J 1 base short, with 11 bases between. This CDR3 region has 15 residues. CDR1 LNHDA and CDR2 SQIVND come from the germline V gene (reference sequence).

With respect to this clonotype: This could be a read error, since a much larger clone is one nucleotide away. The chain has TRBV6-5 and TRBJ2-7; 10 bases match TRBD1. This CDR3 has 15 residues. Germline-derived CDR1 and CDR2 are MNHEY and SVGAGI. CDR3 nucleotide sequence: TGTGCCAGCAGTTACTCCGGGACAGGGGTGACCGAGCAGTGCTTC. As protein: CASSYSGTGVTEQCF.

This clonotype was seen a few times. The V gene is TRBV28, the J gene TRBJ1-1; D possibly corresponds to TRBD1 (6 bases). Trimming removed 3 bases from V and 1 base from J, with 18 bases in between. Looked up from germline, CDR1 is MDHEN and CDR2 is SYDVKM. This CDR3 is 17 amino acids long. CDR3 region: CASSFWRFGQQNTEAFF. The CDR3 coding sequence is TGTGCCAGCAGTTTCTGGCGATTTGGACAGCAGAACACTGAAGCTTTCTTT.

This clonotype was recorded at least ten times. The rearrangement uses TRBV28 and TRBJ1-5, with no clear D. Germline V CDR1 and CDR2: MDHEN, SYDVKM. The CDR3 is 11 residues long. The V and J ends lost 8 bases and 8 bases respectively, with 10 bases between them. In DNA form, the CDR3 reads TGTGCCAGCGGAGGTTTGGAGCCCCAGCATTTT. Amino acid sequence: CASGGLEPQHF. Full variable domain (missing parts from reference TRBV28 and TRBJ1-5): DVKVTQSSRYLVKRTGEKVFLECVQDMDHENMFWYRQDPGLGLRLIYFSYDVKMKEKGDIPEGYSVSREKKERFSLILESASTNQTSMYLCASGGLEPQHFGDGTRLSIL.

This clonotype was seen more than once but under ten times. The chain carries TRBV30 and TRBJ2-2; a weak D match, TRBD1 (5 bases). This CDR3 is 16 amino acids long. Looked up from germline, CDR1 is GTSNPN and CDR2 is SVGIG (reference sequence). V dropped 0 bases and J dropped 3 bases, with 14 bases sitting between them. The CDR3 DNA reads TGTGCCTGGAGTGTAATAGGGGCGCAGGACACCGGGGAGCTGTTTTTT. This sequence encodes CAWSVIGAQDTGELFF.